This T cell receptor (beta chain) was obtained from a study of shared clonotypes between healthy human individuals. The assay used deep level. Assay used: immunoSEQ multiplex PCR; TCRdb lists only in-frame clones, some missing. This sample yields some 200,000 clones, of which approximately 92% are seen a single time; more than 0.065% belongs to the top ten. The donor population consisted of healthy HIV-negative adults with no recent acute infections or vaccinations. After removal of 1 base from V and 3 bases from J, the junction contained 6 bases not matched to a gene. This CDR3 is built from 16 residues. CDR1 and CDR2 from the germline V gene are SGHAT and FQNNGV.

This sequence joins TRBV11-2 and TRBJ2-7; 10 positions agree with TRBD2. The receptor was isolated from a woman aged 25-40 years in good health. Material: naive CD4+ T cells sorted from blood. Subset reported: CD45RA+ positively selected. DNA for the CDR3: TGTGCCAGCAGCTTAGGTCTCGCTAGCGGGAGCTACGAGCAGTACTTC. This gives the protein CASSLGLASGSYEQYF.